Following are 17 T cell receptor beta chains from one sample sequenced in a study of PD-L1 blockade in urothelial cancer. Time point specified: pretreatment peripheral blood. Profiled with immunoSEQ multiplex PCR; TCRdb holds only in-frame clones, not every one. The repertoire holds roughly 130,000 clones, with approximately 88% as singletons. This specimen consisted of PBMCs, obtained around atezolizumab (anti-PD-L1) treatment. The receptors shown here come from a man in his fifties with urothelial cancer.

This clone is judged medium-sized. CDR3 in amino acids: CASSLAAAGYGYTF. The CDR3 nucleotides read TGTGCCAGCAGCTTGGCCGCCGCGGGCTATGGCTACACCTTC. The chain has TRBV5-4 and TRBJ1-2; D is ambiguous. CDR3 size: 14 residues. Trimming removed 0 bases from V and 4 bases from J, with 10 bases in between. CDR1 is SGHNT, CDR2 YYREEE, per germline (reference sequence).

The chain joins TRBV9 to TRBJ1-2; the match to TRBD1 covers 9 bases. Germline trimming cut 4 bases from V and 5 bases from J; bases unmatched to any gene: 9. Germline V gene sequence: CDR1 SGDLS, CDR2 YYNGEE. This CDR3 is built from 15 residues. In DNA, the CDR3 is TGTGCCAGCAGCCCTGGACAGGGGCTATTATATGGCTACACCTTC. Residues: CASSPGQGLLYGYTF.

The CDR3 loop reads CASSLGRAEQYF. The DNA for the CDR3 is TGCGCCAGCAGCTTGGGAAGAGCCGAGCAGTACTTC. The chain is built from TRBV5-1 and TRBJ2-7; no definite D call. Germline CDR1 and CDR2: SGHRS and YFSETQ. The CDR3 has 12 residues. Trimming removed 0 bases at V and 6 bases at J, with 7 bases between.

V and J are TRBV2 and TRBJ2-1; TRBD2 aligns across 14 bases. V gave up 3 bases and J gave up 1 base; unmatched junction bases: 8. CDR1 is SNHLY, CDR2 FYNNEI, per germline. The CDR3 is made up of 19 amino acids. The CDR3 coding sequence is TGTGCCAGCAGTGAGCCGACTAGCGGGAGGGCCGGTTCCTACAATGAGCAGTTCTTC. It encodes CASSEPTSGRAGSYNEQFF.

V gene TRBV30 combines with J gene TRBJ1-2, with D hard to call. This CDR3 contains 11 residues. Trimming removed 0 bases at V and 6 bases at J, with 5 bases between. Germline CDR1 reads GTSNPN; CDR2 reads SVGIG (reference sequence). The chain's CDR3 is CAWSVLHGYTF. The CDR3 DNA is TGTGCCTGGAGTGTACTACATGGCTACACCTTC.

The chain carries TRBV28 and TRBJ2-3; 7 positions match TRBD2. The CDR3 is 14 amino acids. Germline V gives CDR1 MDHEN, CDR2 SYDVKM. J lost 4 bases, V lost 4 bases, and 5 bases had no gene match. DNA for the CDR3: TGTGCCAGCAGTTCCGGGGGGTCTGCAGATACGCAGTATTTT. Translated, it gives CASSSGGSADTQYF.

Only a few counts were recorded for this clone. The chain joins TRBV28 to TRBJ1-4, with 12 positions matching TRBD1. Germline CDR1 is MDHEN and CDR2 is SYDVKM. The V and J ends lost 9 bases and 10 bases, in that order; junction bases with no gene match: 9. The CDR3 has 14 residues. The CDR3 bases are TGTGCCAGTAGACCGGGACAGGGGGCCTCAAAACTGTTTTTT. This encodes CASRPGQGASKLFF.

The chain recombines TRBV7-9 with TRBJ2-1; TRBD2 aligns across 8 bases. V was clipped by 1 base and J by 10 bases; unmatched bases: 6. CDR3 length equals 14 residues. Germline CDR1 is SEHNR and CDR2 is FQNEAQ (reference sequence). The CDR3 DNA follows: TGTGCCAGCAGCTTAGATAGCGGGGTAAACGAGCAGTTCTTC. Amino acids: CASSLDSGVNEQFF.

V gene TRBV15 combines with J gene TRBJ2-5; TRBD2 agrees at 16 bases. CDR1 LNHNV and CDR2 YYDKDF come from the germline V gene (reference sequence). V was pared by 0 bases and J by 10 bases, with 8 bases of the junction left unmatched. The CDR3 consists of 17 residues. Here the CDR3 reads CATSRDLGTSGREDQYF. The CDR3 nucleotides are TGTGCCACCAGCAGAGATCTTGGGACTAGCGGGAGGGAGGACCAGTACTTC.

V and J are TRBV5-1 and TRBJ2-1, with 7 bases that match TRBD2. J gave up 2 bases and V 0 bases, and 5 bases lay outside the gene matches. Looked up from germline, CDR1 is SGHRS and CDR2 is YFSETQ. CDR3 length: 16 amino acids. This CDR3 is CASSLGAGLTYNEQFF. The CDR3 region has the DNA TGCGCCAGCAGCTTGGGAGCGGGACTTACCTACAATGAGCAGTTCTTC.

The chain has TRBV7-8 and TRBJ1-1; 7 nucleotides align to TRBD1. Germline CDR1 and CDR2: SGHVS and FQNEAQ. Trimming took 2 bases from V and 0 from J; bases not matched to a gene: 6. This CDR3 comprises 16 residues. CDR3 sequence reads: CASSLRQGPMNTEAFF. CDR3 nucleotide sequence: TGTGCCAGCAGCTTACGACAGGGTCCCATGAACACTGAAGCTTTCTTT.

The chain has TRBV5-1 and TRBJ2-1; D might be TRBD1 (5 bases). Trimming removed 3 bases from V and 6 bases from J, with 10 bases in between. The CDR3 contains 13 residues. Germline V gene lookup returns CDR1 SGHRS and CDR2 YFSETQ. As DNA, the CDR3 is TGCGCCAGCAGCTCGGTAGGGGCCAATGAGCAGTTCTTC. Amino acid sequence: CASSSVGANEQFF.

CDR3 sequence: CASHRAHGGNQPQHF. CDR3 nucleotides: TGTGCCAGCCACCGGGCCCACGGGGGCAATCAGCCCCAGCATTTT. This sequence joins TRBV28 and TRBJ1-5, with D unclear. Germline assignment: CDR1 MDHEN and CDR2 SYDVKM. The CDR3 has 15 amino acids. V lost 8 bases and J lost 2, with 16 bases in between.

This clone was observed a single time. The rearrangement links TRBV7-9 to TRBJ2-5; tentatively, D is TRBD1 (5 bases). This CDR3 region has 14 residues. V shed 2 bases and J shed 3 bases, with 10 bases lying between them. Germline V CDR1 and CDR2: SEHNR, FQNEAQ (reference sequence). CDR3 amino acids: CASSLHRQKETQYF. The CDR3 DNA reads as TGTGCCAGCAGCTTACACCGACAGAAAGAGACCCAGTACTTC.

Here the CDR3 DNA reads TGTGCCAGCAGACGGGGGTCGGGCCGGGGCTCCTATAATTCACCCCTCCACTTT. This sequence encodes CASRRGSGRGSYNSPLHF. The chain combines TRBV27 with TRBJ1-6; a weak D match, TRBD1 (5 bases). The CDR3 is made up of 18 amino acids. The germline CDR1 and CDR2 sequences are MNHEY and SMNVEV (reference sequence). The germline V and J ends were trimmed by 6 bases and 0 bases, with 18 bases remaining between them.

The J gene is TRBJ2-7, the V gene TRBV28, with 7 bases fitting TRBD1. Germline CDR1 MDHEN, CDR2 SYDVKM. This CDR3 spans 15 amino acids. J gave up 3 bases and V 4 bases, and 9 bases lay outside the gene matches. CDR3 in DNA: TGTGCCAGCAGTTCAGGACAGGCCCCTCTCTACGAGCAGTACTTC. Encoded protein: CASSSGQAPLYEQYF.

J is TRBJ2-2 and V is TRBV28; a possible D gene is TRBD1 (5 bases). This CDR3 has 14 residues. CDR1 and CDR2 (germline): MDHEN, SYDVKM. V was trimmed by 6 bases and J by 6 bases, leaving 14 bases between them. DNA for the CDR3: TGTGCCAGCAGACCCCAGGGTCGCCCCGGGGAGCTGTTTTTT. It codes for CASRPQGRPGELFF.